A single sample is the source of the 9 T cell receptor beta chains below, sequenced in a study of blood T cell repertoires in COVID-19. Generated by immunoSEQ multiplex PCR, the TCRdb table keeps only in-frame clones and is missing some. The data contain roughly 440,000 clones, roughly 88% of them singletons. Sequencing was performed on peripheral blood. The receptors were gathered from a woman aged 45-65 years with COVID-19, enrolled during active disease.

CDR3 bases: TGTGCCACCAGTGACAGGGGGCAGGTTAATGAAAAACTGTTTTTT. Translation: CATSDRGQVNEKLFF. J is TRBJ1-4 and V is TRBV15, with 10 bases identical to TRBD1. Germline assignment: CDR1 LNHNV and CDR2 YYDKDF (reference sequence). After removal of 6 bases from V and 4 bases from J, the junction contained 5 bases not matched to a gene. This CDR3 has 15 residues.

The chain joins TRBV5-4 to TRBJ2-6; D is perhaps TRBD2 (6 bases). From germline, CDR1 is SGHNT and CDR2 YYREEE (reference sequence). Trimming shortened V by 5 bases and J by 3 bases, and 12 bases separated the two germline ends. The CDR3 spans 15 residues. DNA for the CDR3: TGTGCCAGCAGTCAGGAGGGAGATGGGGCCAACGTCCTGACTTTC. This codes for CASSQEGDGANVLTF.

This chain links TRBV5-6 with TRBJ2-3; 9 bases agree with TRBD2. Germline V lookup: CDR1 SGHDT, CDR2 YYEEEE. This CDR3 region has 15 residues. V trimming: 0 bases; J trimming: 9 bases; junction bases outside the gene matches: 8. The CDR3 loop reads CASSLVAGGPRTQYF. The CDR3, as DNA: TGTGCCAGCAGCTTGGTTGCGGGGGGGCCTCGAACGCAGTATTTT.

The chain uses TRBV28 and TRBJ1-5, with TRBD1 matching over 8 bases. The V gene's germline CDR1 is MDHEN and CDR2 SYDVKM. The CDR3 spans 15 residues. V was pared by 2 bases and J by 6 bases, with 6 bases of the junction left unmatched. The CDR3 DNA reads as TGTGCCAGCAGTTTAGGACAGGGCTTTCGTCAGCCCCAGCATTTT. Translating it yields CASSLGQGFRQPQHF.

CDR3 DNA sequence: TGTGCCAGCAGCTTCCCGATTTGGGGGGGACAGAACACTGAAGCTTTCTTT. Protein product: CASSFPIWGGQNTEAFF. J is TRBJ1-1 and V is TRBV11-2, with D tentatively TRBD1 (6 bases). CDR1 SGHAT and CDR2 FQNNGV come from the germline V gene. Between the trimmed V and J ends, which lost 3 bases and 1 base, there was a span of 18 bases. CDR3 size: 17 residues.

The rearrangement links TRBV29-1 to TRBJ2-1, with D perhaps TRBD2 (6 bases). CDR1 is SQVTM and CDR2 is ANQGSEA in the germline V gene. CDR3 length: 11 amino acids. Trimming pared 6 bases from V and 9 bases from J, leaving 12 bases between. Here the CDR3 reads CSVRAGSEQFF. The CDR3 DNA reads TGCAGCGTGAGGGCGGGAAGTGAGCAGTTCTTC.

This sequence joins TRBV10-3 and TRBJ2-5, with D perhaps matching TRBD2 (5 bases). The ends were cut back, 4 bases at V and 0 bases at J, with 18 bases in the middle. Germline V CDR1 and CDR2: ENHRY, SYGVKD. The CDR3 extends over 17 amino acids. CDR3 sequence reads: CAISAGVTGRNQETQYF. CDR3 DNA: TGTGCCATCAGTGCCGGGGTAACGGGCCGAAACCAAGAGACCCAGTACTTC.

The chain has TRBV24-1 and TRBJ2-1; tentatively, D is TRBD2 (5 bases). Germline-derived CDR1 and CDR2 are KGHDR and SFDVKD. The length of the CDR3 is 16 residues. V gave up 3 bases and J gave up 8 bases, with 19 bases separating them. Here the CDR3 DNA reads TGTGCCACCAGTGATCCCACCCCCGGGAACCCCGATGAGCAGTTCTTC. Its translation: CATSDPTPGNPDEQFF.

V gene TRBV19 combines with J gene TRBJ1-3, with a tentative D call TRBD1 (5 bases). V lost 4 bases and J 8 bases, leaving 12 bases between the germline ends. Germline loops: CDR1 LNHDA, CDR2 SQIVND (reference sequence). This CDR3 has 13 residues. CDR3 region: CASSTQGSYTIYF. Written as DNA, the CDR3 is TGTGCCAGTAGTACCCAGGGATCCTACACCATATATTTT.